What follows are 11 T cell receptor beta chains derived from one specimen sequenced in a study of identical twins. TCRdb re-called the 5' RACE reads with MiXCR, one entry per CDR3 protein. The repertoire holds 460,000 or so distinct CDR3 sequences, with 12% to 15% as singletons. The same data also contributed to another study, on yellow fever vaccine responses in identical twins.

The sample taken for sequencing was CD4+ T cells sorted from blood. The receptors originated from a woman aged 18 to 35 in good health.

This clonotype was counted ten times or more. The chain uses TRBV6-2 or TRBV6-3 and TRBJ1-5, with D tentatively TRBD1 (5 bases). This CDR3 comprises 15 residues. CDR1 and CDR2 (germline): MNHEY, SVGEGT. The V end was cut by 5 bases, the J end by 3 bases, with 14 bases between. CDR3 loop: CASSPARQHNQPQHF. The CDR3 DNA sequence: TGTGCCAGCAGTCCCGCCAGACAGCACAATCAGCCCCAGCATTTT.

This sequence joins TRBV6-4 and TRBJ2-3; possible D gene TRBD2, 5 bases. CDR1 is MRHNA, CDR2 SNTAGT, per germline. This CDR3 is built from 14 residues. The ends were cut back, 2 bases at V and 1 base at J, with 7 bases in the middle. CDR3 in DNA: TGTGCCAGCAGTGACGTCGGGGGCACAGATACGCAGTATTTT. Translated, it gives CASSDVGGTDTQYF.

The chain couples TRBV6-2 or TRBV6-3 to TRBJ1-1; TRBD1 aligns across 8 bases. The junction had 2 bases not matched to a gene; V was cut back by 2 bases and J by 0 bases. The CDR3 runs to 15 residues. Germline V gene lookup returns CDR1 MNHEY and CDR2 SVGEGT. The CDR3 DNA follows: TGTGCCAGCAGTTACGGACAGGGACTGAACACTGAAGCTTTCTTT. It is translated as CASSYGQGLNTEAFF.

The chain joins TRBV20-1 to TRBJ2-2, with 7 positions matching TRBD2. The CDR3 runs 15 residues. V trimming: 2 bases; J trimming: 1 base; junction bases outside the gene matches: 4. Germline values: CDR1 DFQATT, CDR2 SNEGSKA (reference sequence). The CDR3 bases are TGCAGTGCTAGATTCGGCGGGGGGAACACCGGGGAGCTGTTTTTT. Translation gives CSARFGGGNTGELFF.

Regarding this clonotype: One end of the junction does not line up with germline, which may come from a read error. The V call is TRBV7-2, the J call TRBJ2-5; TRBD1 matches 10 bases. This CDR3 region has 16 residues. The germline gives CDR1 SGHTA, CDR2 FQGNSA. The CDR3 here is CASSQQQTGGQQTQYF. The CDR3 coding sequence is TGTGCCAGCAGCCAACAGCAGACAGGGGGCCAACAGACCCAGTACTTC.

This clonotype has more than one count but fewer than ten. This chain connects TRBV30 to TRBJ2-5; D not resolved. The V end lost 3 bases, the J end lost 4 bases, and 9 bases lay between the germline ends. The CDR3 extends over 12 amino acids. Per germline, CDR1 GTSNPN and CDR2 SVGIG (reference sequence). The CDR3 region is CAWRDKGETQYF. As DNA, the CDR3 is TGTGCCTGGAGAGACAAGGGAGAGACCCAGTACTTC. The whole variable domain, remainder taken from reference TRBV30 and TRBJ2-5, is SQTIHQWPATLVQPVGSPLSLECTVEGTSNPNLYWYRQAAGRGLQLLFYSVGIGQISSEVPQNLSASRPQDRQFILSSKKLLLSDSGFYLCAWRDKGETQYFGPGTRLLVL.

A few counts support this clonotype. The chain is built from TRBV7-2 and TRBJ1-4; 8 positions agree with TRBD1. The germline V gene has CDR1 SGHTA and CDR2 FQGNSA. The V and J ends lost 3 bases and 8 bases, in that order; junction bases with no gene match: 5. CDR3 length: 14 amino acids. The CDR3 DNA reads as TGTGCCAGCAGCTTTGGACAGGGTGGGGAAAAACTGTTTTTT. This gives the protein CASSFGQGGEKLFF.

This clonotype was seen a handful of times. The CDR3 sequence: CASSLSGTELYQETQYF. In DNA, the CDR3 is TGCGCCAGCAGCTTGTCAGGGACGGAATTGTACCAAGAGACCCAGTACTTC. The chain carries TRBV5-1 and TRBJ2-5, with D possibly called TRBD1 or TRBD2 (5 bases each). The length of the CDR3 is 17 residues. Trimming left V 1 base short and J 0 bases short, with 16 bases between. Germline V gene sequence: CDR1 SGHRS, CDR2 YFSETQ.

V gene TRBV7-2 combines with J gene TRBJ2-1; 7 bases are a match to TRBD2. The trim removed 6 bases at V and 13 bases at J, leaving 15 bases unmatched. Germline lookup yields CDR1 SGHTA and CDR2 FQGNSA. The CDR3 covers 14 residues. CDR3 protein: CASRAYPLAGAQFF. The CDR3, as DNA: TGTGCCAGCAGAGCCTACCCTTTGGCGGGAGCCCAGTTCTTC.

V gene TRBV3-1 combines with J gene TRBJ2-6, with TRBD2 identical over 10 bases. V lost 1 base, J lost 0 bases, and 3 bases stayed unmatched. The CDR3 runs 18 residues. Germline V lookup: CDR1 LGHDT, CDR2 YNNKEL (reference sequence). CDR3 coding DNA: TGTGCCAGCAGCCAAGGGGGACTAGCGCTCTCTGGGGCCAACGTCCTGACTTTC. Translation: CASSQGGLALSGANVLTF.

The V and J genes are TRBV6-1 and TRBJ2-3; D possibly matches TRBD1 or TRBD2 (5 bases each). Trimming pared 7 bases from V and 4 bases from J, leaving 18 bases between. CDR1 and CDR2 from the germline V gene are MNHNS and SASEGT. This CDR3 region has 15 residues. CDR3 nucleotides: TGTGCCAGCACTGGAGCGTCGAGGGGCGCAGATACGCAGTATTTT. It specifies CASTGASRGADTQYF.